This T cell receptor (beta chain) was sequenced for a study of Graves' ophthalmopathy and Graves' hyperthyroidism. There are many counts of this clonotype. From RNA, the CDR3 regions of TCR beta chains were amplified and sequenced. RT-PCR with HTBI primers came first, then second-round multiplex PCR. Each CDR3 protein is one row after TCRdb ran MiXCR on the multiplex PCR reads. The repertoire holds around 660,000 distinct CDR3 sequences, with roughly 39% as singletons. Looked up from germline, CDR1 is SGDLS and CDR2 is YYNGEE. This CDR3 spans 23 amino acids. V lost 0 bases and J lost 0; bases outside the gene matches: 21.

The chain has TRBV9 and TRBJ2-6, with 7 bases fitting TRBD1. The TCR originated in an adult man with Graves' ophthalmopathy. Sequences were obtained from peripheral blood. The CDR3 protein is CASSVVGVRKDRLASSGANVLTF. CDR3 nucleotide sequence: TGTGCCAGCAGCGTAGTCGGAGTAAGGAAGGACAGGTTGGCAAGCTCTGGGGCCAACGTCCTGACTTTC. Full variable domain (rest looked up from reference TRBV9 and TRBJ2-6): DSGVTQTPKHLITATGQRVTLRCSPRSGDLSVYWYQQSLDQGLQFLIQYYNGEERAKGNILERFSAQQFPDLHSELNLSSLELGDSALYFCASSVVGVRKDRLASSGANVLTFGAGSRLTVL.